This TCR beta chain was captured by sequencing in a study of Ad26.COV2.S vaccination and SARS-CoV-2 variants (dated by TCRdb to the early 2020s). A note on the overall study: Donors in the vaccine arm were drawn from COV1001, a multicentre, randomized, double-blind, placebo-controlled phase I-IIa trial testing Ad26.COV2.S in healthy adults. Dosing of Ad26.COV2.S was intramuscular, at either 5x10^10 or 1x10^11 viral particles, delivered as one shot or as two shots spaced 56 days apart. TCRbeta repertoire sequencing was used to assess the specificity and breadth of SARS-CoV-2-reactive T cell receptors after Ad26.COV2.S vaccination. A total of approximately 30 samples were included in the TCR-sequenced set, comprising around 19 Ad26.COV2.S vaccine recipients, 5 placebo recipients and 8 SARS-CoV-2 convalescent individuals. Participants in the trial were split at random into five groups of five each, receiving low-dose or high-dose Ad26.COV2.S once or twice, or else placebo on both occasions. Throughout the experiments and outcome assessment, investigators stayed blinded to trial group allocation.

As to this clone: Its antigen remains unidentified. There are no base qualities to consult, and no much larger clone falls within one base.

Here is what the overall study found, with its caveats: The authors noted that the TCR breadth and depth analyses may have underestimated total T cell responses. Higher spike-specific TCR breadth was observed in Ad26.COV2.S recipients than in placebo recipients (P = 0.0014). After vaccination, substantial breadth of spike-specific CD8+ and CD4+ T cell responses was reported. The study was not powered for comparison of responses between vaccine doses or regimens. Vaccine and placebo recipients had similar non-spike TCR breadth, a finding consistent with the vaccine containing only spike.

The germline V gene sets CDR1 to SGHNT and CDR2 to YENEEA. Trimmed from V: 5 bases; trimmed from J: 11 bases; junction bases lacking a gene match: 12. The CDR3 goes from the cysteine to the phenylalanine over 14 residues. Left in the record is the CDR3 DNA by itself, 42 bases read in frame from the first base. TCRbeta CDR3 regions were sequenced with the immunoSEQ Assay. After extraction, genomic DNA underwent amplification by bias-controlled multiplex PCR, followed by high-throughput sequencing. The authors' pipeline ran thus. To quantify the absolute abundance of every unique TCRbeta CDR3 region, sequences were collapsed and filtered. T cell fraction was estimated by normalization of TCRbeta template counts to usable DNA, with usable DNA being measured through amplification of reference genes present in all nucleated cells. Repertoire TCRs were annotated as SARS-CoV-2-specific when V gene, CDR3 amino acid sequence and J gene were exactly matched to a known reactive TCR set. The reference SARS-CoV-2 TCR set was derived from MIRA and filtered for enrichment in COVID-19-positive ImmuneCODE repertoires, a step that removed public or cross-reactive TCRs. Using the MIRA antigens, annotated TCRs were further analysed by specific ORF or by position within an ORF. Breadth was defined as the number of annotated unique rearrangements divided by the total number of unique productive rearrangements, and depth was defined as the summed frequency of the annotated unique rearrangements. Group comparisons of TCR breadth used two-sided Wilcoxon rank-sum tests. TCRdb took this table from immuneACCESS and kept in-frame rearrangements with V and J called. Such tables lack part of the clones; where checked against another copy, unresolved V genes explain under half of the gap, and the rest is unexplained. The V and J calls and clone size are taken from that table; D and trimming were inferred from the DNA. The sample yields about 370,000 clones; approximately 89% were counted once. The ten largest clonotypes hold under 2% of the sample.

In the paper's terms, the treatment or condition label means: about 20 received Ad26.COV2.S at low or high dose, single or two shots; roughly 5 received placebo; per-sample allocation not given. Repertoires of vaccine and placebo recipients were sequenced from samples taken on day 63 after the first injection. Between 29 July and 7 August 2020, Cohort 1b enrolled about two dozen adults aged 18-55 years at one site in Boston, USA. Ad26.COV2.S consisted of a replication-incompetent adenovirus type 26 vector by which a prefusion-stabilized SARS-CoV-2 spike protein from the original Wuhan strain was expressed.

The sample consisted of peripheral blood, taken in a trial of Ad26.COV2.S vaccine versus placebo. The sequence was collected from a person between 18 and 59 years old who received the Ad26.COV2.S COVID-19 vaccine or a placebo. The chain was built from TRBV11-3 and TRBJ1-1; a stretch of 9 junction bases matches TRBD1. The CDR3 corresponds to CASSPLGDRESAFF. In nucleotides, the sequence is TGTGCCAGCAGCCCCCTGGGGGACAGGGAAAGTGCTTTCTTT.